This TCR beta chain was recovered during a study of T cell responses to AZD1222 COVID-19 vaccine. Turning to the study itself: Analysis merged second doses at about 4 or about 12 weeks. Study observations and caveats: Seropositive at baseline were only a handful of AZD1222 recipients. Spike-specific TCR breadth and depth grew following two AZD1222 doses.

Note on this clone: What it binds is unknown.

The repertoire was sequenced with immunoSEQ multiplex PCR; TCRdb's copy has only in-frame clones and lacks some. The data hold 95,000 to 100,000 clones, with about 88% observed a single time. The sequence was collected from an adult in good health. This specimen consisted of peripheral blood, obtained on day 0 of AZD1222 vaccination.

The CDR3 DNA reads TGTGCCAGCAGCCGGACCAGCAGAGAAGCTTTCTTT. It is translated as CASSRTSREAFF. The chain uses TRBV5-6 and TRBJ1-1; D gene ambiguous. V was shortened by 4 bases and J by 8 bases, with 12 bases between the two germline ends. In germline, CDR1 is SGHDT, CDR2 YYEEEE. This CDR3 spans 12 amino acids.